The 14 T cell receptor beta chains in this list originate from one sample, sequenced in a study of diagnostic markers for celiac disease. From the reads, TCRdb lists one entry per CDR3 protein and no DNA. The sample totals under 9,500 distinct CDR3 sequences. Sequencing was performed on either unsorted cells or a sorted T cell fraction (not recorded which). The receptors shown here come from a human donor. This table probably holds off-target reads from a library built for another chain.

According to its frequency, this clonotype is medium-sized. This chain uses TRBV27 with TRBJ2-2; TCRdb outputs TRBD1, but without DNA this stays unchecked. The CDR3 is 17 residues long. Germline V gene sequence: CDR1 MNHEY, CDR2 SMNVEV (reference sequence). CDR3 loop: CASSPGQGIWNTGELFF.

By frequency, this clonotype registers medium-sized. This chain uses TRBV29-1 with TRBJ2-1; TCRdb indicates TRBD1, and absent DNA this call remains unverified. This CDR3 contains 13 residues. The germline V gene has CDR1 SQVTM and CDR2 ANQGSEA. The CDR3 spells CSALLVIGNEQFF.

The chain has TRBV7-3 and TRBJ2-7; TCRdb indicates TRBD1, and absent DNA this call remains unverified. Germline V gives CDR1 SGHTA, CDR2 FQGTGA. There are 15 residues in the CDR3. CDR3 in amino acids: CASSLESSYGAEQYF.

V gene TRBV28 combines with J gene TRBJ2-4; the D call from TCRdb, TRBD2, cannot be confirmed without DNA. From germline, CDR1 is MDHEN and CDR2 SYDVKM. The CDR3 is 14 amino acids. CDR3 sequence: CASSSTGGKNIQYF.

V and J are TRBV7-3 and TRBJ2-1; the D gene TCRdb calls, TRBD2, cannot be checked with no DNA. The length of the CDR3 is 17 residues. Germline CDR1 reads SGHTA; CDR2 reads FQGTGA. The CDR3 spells CASSLSRTSGDYNEQFF. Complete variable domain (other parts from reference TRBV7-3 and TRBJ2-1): GAGVSQTPSNKVTEKGKYVELRCDPISGHTALYWYRQSLGQGPEFLIYFQGTGAADDSGLPNDRFFAVRPEGSVSTLKIQRTERGDSAVYLCASSLSRTSGDYNEQFFGPGTRLTVL.

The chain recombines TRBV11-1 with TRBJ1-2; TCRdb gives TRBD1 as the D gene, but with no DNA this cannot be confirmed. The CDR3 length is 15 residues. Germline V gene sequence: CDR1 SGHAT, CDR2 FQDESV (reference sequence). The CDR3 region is CASSSRTGWNYGYTF.

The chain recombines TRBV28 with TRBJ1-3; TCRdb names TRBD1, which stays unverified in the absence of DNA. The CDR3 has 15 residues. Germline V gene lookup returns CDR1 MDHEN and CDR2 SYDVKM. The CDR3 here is CASSTQGISGNTIYF.

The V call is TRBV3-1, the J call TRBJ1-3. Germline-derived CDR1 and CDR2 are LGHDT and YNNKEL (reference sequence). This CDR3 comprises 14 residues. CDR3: CASSQGNSGNTIYF.

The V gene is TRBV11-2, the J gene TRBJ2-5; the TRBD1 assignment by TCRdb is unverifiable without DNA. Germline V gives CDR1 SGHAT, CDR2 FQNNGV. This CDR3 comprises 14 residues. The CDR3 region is CASSLGAGAETQYF.

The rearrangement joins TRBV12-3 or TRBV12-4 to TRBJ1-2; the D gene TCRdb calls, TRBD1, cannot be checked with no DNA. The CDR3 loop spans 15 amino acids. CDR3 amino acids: CASSKGQGSGYGYTF.

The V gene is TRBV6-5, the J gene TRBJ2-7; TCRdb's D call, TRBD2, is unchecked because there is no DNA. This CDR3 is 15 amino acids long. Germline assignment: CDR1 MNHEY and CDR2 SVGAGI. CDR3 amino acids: CASSYSGLADYEQYF.

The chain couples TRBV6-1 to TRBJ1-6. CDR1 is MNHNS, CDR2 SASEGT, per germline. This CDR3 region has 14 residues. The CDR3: CASSESSLGSPLHF.

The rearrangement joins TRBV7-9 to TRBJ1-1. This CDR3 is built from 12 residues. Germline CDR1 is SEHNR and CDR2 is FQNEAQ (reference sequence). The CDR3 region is CASSYLNTEAFF.

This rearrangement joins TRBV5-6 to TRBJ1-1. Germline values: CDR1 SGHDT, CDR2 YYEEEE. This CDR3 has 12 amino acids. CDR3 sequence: CASSLSSREAFF. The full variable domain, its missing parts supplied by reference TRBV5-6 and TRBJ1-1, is DAGVTQSPTHLIKTRGQQVTLRCSPKSGHDTVSWYQQALGQGPQFIFQYYEEEERQRGNFPDRFSGHQFPNYSSELNVNALLLGDSALYLCASSLSSREAFFGQGTRLTVV.